What follows are 14 T cell receptor beta chains derived from one specimen sequenced in a study of blood T cells in healthy people across ages. A second PCR of roughly 7 to 11 cycles used a sample-barcoded 5' primer and a J-beta primer mix. TCRdb reprocessed the 5' RACE reads with MiXCR, giving one entry per CDR3 protein. The sample yields 700,000 to 850,000 distinct CDR3 sequences, approximately 53% seen once. Source material: blood. These receptor sequences come from an elderly man in good health.

This clonotype showed up just a few times. The V and J genes are TRBV27 and TRBJ2-7, with D possibly matching TRBD2 (7 bases). Germline CDR1 is MNHEY and CDR2 is SMNVEV (reference sequence). V lost 6 bases to trimming and J lost 6 bases, with 15 bases between them. CDR3 length equals 13 residues. CDR3 in amino acids: CASRKRGGTEQYF. In DNA form, the CDR3 reads TGTGCCAGCAGGAAGAGGGGGGGGACCGAGCAGTACTTC.

J is TRBJ2-7 and V is TRBV14, with D unresolved. V dropped 3 bases and J dropped 4 bases, with 16 bases sitting between them. Germline CDR1 is SGHDN and CDR2 is FVKESK. CDR3 length: 15 residues. This chain's CDR3 is CASSHRVGPAYEQYF. CDR3 sequence (DNA): TGTGCCAGCAGCCATCGGGTGGGTCCCGCATACGAGCAGTACTTC.

In its sample, this clonotype was seen a few times. CDR3 amino acids: CSLERLLDGYTF. The CDR3 DNA is TGCAGCCTCGAACGGTTACTAGATGGCTACACCTTC. The rearrangement joins TRBV29-1 to TRBJ1-2; D ambiguous. Trimming shortened V by 8 bases and J by 6 bases, and 16 bases separated the two germline ends. The germline gives CDR1 SQVTM, CDR2 ANQGSEA. The CDR3 covers 12 residues.

Only a few counts were recorded for this clonotype. The genes are TRBV5-4 and TRBJ1-1, with TRBD1 as a possible D gene (6 bases). The V gene's germline CDR1 is SGHNT and CDR2 YYREEE (reference sequence). V shed 4 bases and J shed 4 bases, with 17 bases lying between them. The CDR3 length is 15 residues. The CDR3 DNA reads TGTGCCAGCAGCGCAACCAGGGGTCGGGGCACTGAAGCTTTCTTT. Translated: CASSATRGRGTEAFF.

CDR3 region: CSVEKGGFGAFF. The CDR3, as DNA: TGCAGCGTTGAAAAAGGGGGTTTTGGCGCTTTCTTT. This chain joins TRBV29-1 and TRBJ1-1; D might be TRBD1 (6 bases). The CDR3 has 12 residues. V was pared by 2 bases and J by 11 bases, with 15 bases between. CDR1 SQVTM and CDR2 ANQGSEA come from the germline V gene.

This chain uses TRBV6-4 with TRBJ2-3; D is undetermined. The CDR3 runs to 15 residues. The V end was cut by 2 bases, the J end by 1 base, with 10 bases between. Germline V gene lookup returns CDR1 MRHNA and CDR2 SNTAGT. The CDR3 DNA follows: TGTGCCAGCAGTGACAACCCCTTGGGCACAGATACGCAGTATTTT. Translated: CASSDNPLGTDTQYF.

The genes are TRBV10-3 and TRBJ2-1, with TRBD2 identical over 10 bases. With 7 bases clipped from V and 5 bases from J, the junction kept 5 bases outside the gene matches. Germline CDR1 ENHRY, CDR2 SYGVKD. CDR3 size: 14 residues. This chain's CDR3 is CAITSSGSHNEQFF. CDR3 coding DNA: TGTGCCATCACCTCTAGCGGGAGTCACAATGAGCAGTTCTTC.

The sample holds a few counts of this clonotype. The rearrangement links TRBV12-3 or TRBV12-4 to TRBJ1-1, with D hard to call. Trimming pared 1 base from V and 6 bases from J, leaving 12 bases between. CDR3 size: 14 residues. CDR3: CASSLGTYYSEAFF. The CDR3 DNA sequence: TGTGCCAGCAGTTTAGGGACCTACTATTCTGAAGCTTTCTTT.

On this clonotype itself: A read error may account for a junction end that differs from germline. The V gene is TRBV20-1, the J gene TRBJ1-2; perhaps TRBD1 as D (5 bases). CDR3 length equals 13 residues. Looked up from germline, CDR1 is DFQATT and CDR2 is SNEGSKA (reference sequence). CDR3 nucleotides: TGCAGTGCGAGAGGGGAATCTAACTATGGCTACACCTTC. Protein product: CSARGESNYGYTF.

This chain uses TRBV24-1 with TRBJ1-4, with D perhaps matching TRBD1 (5 bases). Germline assignment: CDR1 KGHDR and CDR2 SFDVKD. CDR3 length: 15 residues. The ends were cut back, 2 bases at V and 7 bases at J, with 13 bases in the middle. The CDR3 loop is CATSDSQVEGEKLFF. The CDR3 DNA reads TGTGCCACCAGTGATTCACAGGTAGAGGGTGAAAAACTGTTTTTT.

This clonotype was observed a handful of times. This rearrangement joins TRBV11-2 to TRBJ2-7; D gene ambiguous. The J call is uncertain, as TRBJ2-5 better fits the DNA end. CDR1 and CDR2 (germline): SGHAT, FQNNGV. CDR3 size: 14 residues. The CDR3 region is CASSPSTASGTQYF. Written as DNA, the CDR3 is TGTGCCAGCAGCCCATCTACGGCTTCGGGGACCCAGTACTTC.

The CDR3 region is CASSRGQTSYEQYF. The CDR3 region has the DNA TGTGCCAGCAGCCGGGGACAAACCTCCTACGAGCAGTACTTC. V and J are TRBV5-6 and TRBJ2-7, with D possibly TRBD1 on 6 matching bases. V was trimmed by 4 bases and J by 0 bases, leaving 11 bases between them. The CDR3 contains 14 residues. Per the germline V gene, CDR1 is SGHDT and CDR2 is YYEEEE.

The chain joins TRBV6-6 to TRBJ2-5, with D possibly matching TRBD1 (6 bases). Germline lookup yields CDR1 MNHNY and CDR2 SVGAGI (reference sequence). Trimming removed 0 bases from V and 11 bases from J, with 16 bases in between. This CDR3 has 14 residues. The CDR3 DNA reads as TGTGCCAGCAGTTACTCTGGACAGCTCAATGAGCAGTACTTC. Translating it yields CASSYSGQLNEQYF.

The chain recombines TRBV6-1 with TRBJ2-3, with 7 positions matching TRBD2. V shed 3 bases and J 2 bases; nucleotides not matched to a gene: 5. CDR1 is MNHNS and CDR2 is SASEGT in the germline V gene. The CDR3 spans 15 residues. CDR3 loop: CASSDGSGPTDTQYF. CDR3 coding DNA: TGTGCCAGCAGTGACGGTAGCGGGCCCACAGATACGCAGTATTTT.